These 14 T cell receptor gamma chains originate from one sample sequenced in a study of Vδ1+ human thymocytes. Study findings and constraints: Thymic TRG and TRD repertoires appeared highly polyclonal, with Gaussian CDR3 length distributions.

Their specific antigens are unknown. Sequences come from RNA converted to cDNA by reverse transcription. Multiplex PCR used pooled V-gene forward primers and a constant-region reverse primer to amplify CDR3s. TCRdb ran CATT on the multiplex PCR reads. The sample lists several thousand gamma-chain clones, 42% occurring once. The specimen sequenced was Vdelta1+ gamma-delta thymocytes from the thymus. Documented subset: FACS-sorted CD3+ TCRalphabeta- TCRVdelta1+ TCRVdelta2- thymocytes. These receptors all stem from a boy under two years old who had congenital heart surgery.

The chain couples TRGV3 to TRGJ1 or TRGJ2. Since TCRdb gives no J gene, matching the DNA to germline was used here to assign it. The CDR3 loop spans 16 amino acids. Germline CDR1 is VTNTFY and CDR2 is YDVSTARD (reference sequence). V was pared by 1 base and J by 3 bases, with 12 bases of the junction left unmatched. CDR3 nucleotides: TGTGCCACCTGGGACAGCCTATTTCGCCTTTATTATAAGAAACTCTTT. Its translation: CATWDSLFRLYYKKLF.

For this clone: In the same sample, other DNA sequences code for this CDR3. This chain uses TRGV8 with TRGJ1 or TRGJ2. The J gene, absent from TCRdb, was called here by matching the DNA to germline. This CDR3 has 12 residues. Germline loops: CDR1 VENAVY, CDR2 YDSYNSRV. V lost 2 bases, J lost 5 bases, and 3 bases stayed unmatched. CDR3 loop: CATWDTDYKKLF. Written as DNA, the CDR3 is TGTGCCACCTGGGATACGGATTATAAGAAACTCTTT.

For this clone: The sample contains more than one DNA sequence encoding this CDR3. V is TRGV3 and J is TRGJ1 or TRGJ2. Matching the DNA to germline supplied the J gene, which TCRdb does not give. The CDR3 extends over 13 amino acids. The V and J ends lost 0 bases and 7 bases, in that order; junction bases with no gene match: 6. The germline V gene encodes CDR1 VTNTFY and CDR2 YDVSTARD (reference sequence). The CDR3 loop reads CATWDRPRYKKLF. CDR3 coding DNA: TGTGCCACCTGGGACAGGCCTAGGTATAAGAAACTCTTT.

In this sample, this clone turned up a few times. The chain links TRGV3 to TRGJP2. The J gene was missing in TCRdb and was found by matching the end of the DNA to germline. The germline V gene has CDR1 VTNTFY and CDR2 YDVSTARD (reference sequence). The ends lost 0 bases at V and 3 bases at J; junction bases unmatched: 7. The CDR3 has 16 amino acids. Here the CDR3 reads CATWDRGWGSDWIKTF. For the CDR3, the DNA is TGTGCCACCTGGGACAGGGGTTGGGGTAGTGATTGGATCAAGACGTTT.

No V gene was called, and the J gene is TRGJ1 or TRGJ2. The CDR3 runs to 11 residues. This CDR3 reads CAGWEVPHKLF. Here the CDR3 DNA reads TGTGCCGGGTGGGAGGTGCCGCACAAGCTCTTT.

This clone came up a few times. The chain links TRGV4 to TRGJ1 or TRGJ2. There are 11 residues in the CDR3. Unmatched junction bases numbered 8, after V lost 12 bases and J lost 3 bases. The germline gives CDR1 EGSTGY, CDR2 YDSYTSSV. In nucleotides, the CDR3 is TGTGCCGTTGATGTTTATTATAAGAAACTCTTT. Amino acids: CAVDVYYKKLF.

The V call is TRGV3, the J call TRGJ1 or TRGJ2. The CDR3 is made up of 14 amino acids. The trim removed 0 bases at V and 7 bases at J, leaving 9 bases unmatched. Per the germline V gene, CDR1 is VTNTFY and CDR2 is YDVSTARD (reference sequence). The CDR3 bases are TGTGCCACCTGGGACAGGCTGTTGTGGTATAAGAAACTCTTT. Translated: CATWDRLLWYKKLF.

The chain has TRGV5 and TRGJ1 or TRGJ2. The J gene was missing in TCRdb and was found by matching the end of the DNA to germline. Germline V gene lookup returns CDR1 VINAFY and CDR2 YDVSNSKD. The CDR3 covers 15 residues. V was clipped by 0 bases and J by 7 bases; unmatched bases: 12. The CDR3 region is CATWDRPQGGYKKLF. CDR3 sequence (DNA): TGTGCCACCTGGGACAGGCCTCAGGGGGGGTATAAGAAACTCTTT.

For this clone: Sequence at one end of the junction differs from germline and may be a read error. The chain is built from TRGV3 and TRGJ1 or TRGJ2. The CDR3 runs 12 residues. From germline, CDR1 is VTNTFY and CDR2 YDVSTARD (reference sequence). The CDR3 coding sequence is TGTGCCACCGGGGACAGGCTTCATAAGAAGCTCTTT. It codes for CATGDRLHKKLF.

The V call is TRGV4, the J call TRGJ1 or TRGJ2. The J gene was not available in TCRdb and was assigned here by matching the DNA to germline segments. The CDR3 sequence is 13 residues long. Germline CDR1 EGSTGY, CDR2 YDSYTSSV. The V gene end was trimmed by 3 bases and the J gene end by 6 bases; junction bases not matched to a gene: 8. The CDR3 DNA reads TGTGCCACCTGGGATCGGGTTGGTTATAAGAAACTCTTT. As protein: CATWDRVGYKKLF.

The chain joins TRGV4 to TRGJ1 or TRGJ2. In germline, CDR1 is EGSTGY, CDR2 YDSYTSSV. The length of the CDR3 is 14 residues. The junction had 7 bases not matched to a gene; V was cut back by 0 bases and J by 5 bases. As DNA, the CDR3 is TGTGCCACCTGGGATGGGCGGGGGGATTATAAGAAACTCTTT. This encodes CATWDGRGDYKKLF.

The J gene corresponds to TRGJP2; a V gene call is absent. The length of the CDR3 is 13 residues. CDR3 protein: CATWDGSDWIKTF. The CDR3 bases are TGTGCCACCTGGGATGGCAGTGATTGGATCAAGACGTTT.

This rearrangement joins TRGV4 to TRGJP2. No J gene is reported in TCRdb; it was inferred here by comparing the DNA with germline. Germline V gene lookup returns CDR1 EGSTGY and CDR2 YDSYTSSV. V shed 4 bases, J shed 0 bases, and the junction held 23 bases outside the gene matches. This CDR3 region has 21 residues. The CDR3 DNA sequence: TGTGCCACCTGGGACGAGGCCATGGCGGGTCGGGGTCATAGTAGTGATTGGATCAAGACGTTT. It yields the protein CATWDEAMAGRGHSSDWIKTF.

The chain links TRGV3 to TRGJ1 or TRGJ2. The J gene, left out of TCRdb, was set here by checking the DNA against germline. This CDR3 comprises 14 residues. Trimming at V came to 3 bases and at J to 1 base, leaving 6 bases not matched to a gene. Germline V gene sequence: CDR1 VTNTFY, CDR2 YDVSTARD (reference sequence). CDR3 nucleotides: TGTGCCACCTGGGACGATTTCAATTATTATAAGAAACTCTTT. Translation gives CATWDDFNYYKKLF.